The T cell receptor beta chain described here comes from a study of cytomegalovirus exposure and HLA in healthy donors. V was trimmed by 2 bases and J by 1 base, leaving 13 bases between them. The germline gives CDR1 SGDLS, CDR2 YYNGEE. This CDR3 is 16 amino acids long. Study observations and caveats: Most TCR sequences proved rare, with some public TCRs found in many donors. In vitro assays verified that a few CMV-associated chains recognized CMV antigens specifically.

Assay used: immunoSEQ multiplex PCR; TCRdb lists only in-frame clones, some missing. This sample has approximately 170,000 clones; around four fifths occur once, and the top ten carry under 2.5%. An approximately 130-subject validation cohort, separate from the approximately 670-subject first cohort, supplied the donors. As concerns this clone: Its antigen remains unknown.

This sequence joins TRBV9 and TRBJ1-3, with D unclear. The sequenced sample consisted of PBMCs. This clonotype was obtained from a man aged 25-40 years in good health and CMV-seropositive. CDR3 DNA sequence: TGTGCCAGCAGCGTTGGGCTTTCGATATCTGGAAACACCATATATTTT. Its protein product is CASSVGLSISGNTIYF.